What follows are 27 T cell receptor beta chains derived from one specimen sequenced in a study of regulatory T cells in long-lasting Graves disease. The authors built TCR beta libraries using iRepertoire HTBI primers and Arm-PCR of CDR3 regions. TCRdb ran MiXCR on the multiplex PCR reads and lists one entry per CDR3 protein. Of approximately 500,000 distinct CDR3 sequences in the sample, approximately 21% were seen once. As to time point: persistent/refractory GD, antithyroid drugs over 5 years with positive TRAb. PBMC RNA served as the TCR library source. The sequenced sample was peripheral blood mononuclear cells (PBMCs), obtained when the disease was refractory, from a patient treated with antithyroid drugs. The origin of the receptors is a female donor with Graves disease.

V is TRBV4-2 and J is TRBJ1-2; D is unresolved. The V end lost 2 bases, the J end lost 2 bases, and 12 bases lay between the germline ends. The CDR3 has 15 amino acids. Germline V lookup: CDR1 LGHNA, CDR2 YNFKEQ. CDR3 bases: TGTGCCAGCAGCCAACTGAGTCAGGAGAACTATGGCTACACCTTC. Its translation is CASSQLSQENYGYTF.

This chain connects TRBV7-3 to TRBJ1-2; 7 nucleotides line up with TRBD1. The CDR3 is 15 residues long. Germline CDR1 and CDR2: SGHTA and FQGTGA. V trimming: 5 bases; J trimming: 0 bases; junction bases outside the gene matches: 6. CDR3 DNA sequence: TGTGCCAGCAGCCTCCAGACAGGGCCTAACTATGGCTACACCTTC. The encoded protein is CASSLQTGPNYGYTF.

At least ten counts were recorded for this clonotype. J is TRBJ1-1 and V is TRBV6-5; D gene uncertain. The germline V and J ends were trimmed by 0 bases and 0 bases, with 8 bases remaining between them. Germline CDR1 reads MNHEY; CDR2 reads SVGAGI. The CDR3 contains 15 residues. The CDR3 region has the DNA TGTGCCAGCAGTTACTCGGGCCTTATGAACACTGAAGCTTTCTTT. It specifies CASSYSGLMNTEAFF.

The chain links TRBV29-1 to TRBJ1-2; D might be TRBD1 (6 bases). Germline V gene sequence: CDR1 SQVTM, CDR2 ANQGSEA. This CDR3 spans 12 amino acids. The V end lost 4 bases, the J end lost 7 bases, and 13 bases lay between the germline ends. The CDR3 nucleotides read TGCAGCGTTGGGGACATTAGAGGTGGCTACACCTTC. Translating it yields CSVGDIRGGYTF. Looking up the rest from reference TRBV29-1 and TRBJ1-2 gives the full variable domain: SAVISQKPSRDICQRGTSLTIQCQVDSQVTMMFWYRQQPGQSLTLIATANQGSEATYESGFVIDKFPISRPNLTFSTLTVSNMSPEDSSIYLCSVGDIRGGYTFGSGTRLTVV.

The sample holds many counts of this clonotype. The gene calls are TRBV3-1 and TRBJ1-1, with a tentative D call TRBD1 (5 bases). The CDR3 length is 14 residues. Germline CDR1 and CDR2: LGHDT and YNNKEL (reference sequence). Trimming removed 7 bases at V and 3 bases at J, with 15 bases between. The CDR3 nucleotides read TGTGCCAGCACAGCACAGGTCCAGGACACTGAAGCTTTCTTT. This encodes CASTAQVQDTEAFF. Complete variable domain (other parts from reference TRBV3-1 and TRBJ1-1): DTAVSQTPKYLVTQMGNDKSIKCEQNLGHDTMYWYKQDSKKFLKIMFSYNNKELIINETVPNRFSPKSPDKAHLNLHINSLELGDSAVYFCASTAQVQDTEAFFGQGTRLTVV.

In its sample, this clonotype was seen many times. The rearrangement uses TRBV27 and TRBJ1-2, with 7 bases fitting TRBD1. CDR1 and CDR2 from the germline V gene are MNHEY and SMNVEV (reference sequence). This CDR3 contains 15 residues. The junction had 9 bases not matched to a gene; V was cut back by 7 bases and J by 1 base. As DNA, the CDR3 is TGTGCCAGCACAAATGGAGGGGGCGGTAACTATGGCTACACCTTC. Encoded protein: CASTNGGGGNYGYTF.

This clonotype was seen many times. V and J are TRBV19 and TRBJ1-1; maybe TRBD1 (5 bases). V lost 3 bases, J lost 4 bases, and 12 bases lay in between. The CDR3 has 14 amino acids. Germline CDR1 is LNHDA and CDR2 is SQIVND (reference sequence). CDR3 in DNA: TGTGCCAGTAGTATCTGGGAGGGACGCACTGAAGCTTTCTTT. Its translation: CASSIWEGRTEAFF.

This clonotype came up many times. The V gene is TRBV11-2, the J gene TRBJ2-4; no reliable D call. The CDR3 covers 13 residues. Between the trimmed V and J ends, which lost 4 bases and 9 bases, there was a span of 13 bases. Germline CDR1 is SGHAT and CDR2 is FQNNGV. The CDR3 reads CASSSPGPGIQYF. The CDR3 DNA is TGTGCCAGCAGCTCCCCCGGCCCAGGCATTCAGTACTTC.

This clonotype was seen a handful of times. The chain is built from TRBV30 and TRBJ2-2, with D tentatively TRBD1 (5 bases). CDR3 size: 13 residues. CDR1 is GTSNPN, CDR2 SVGIG, per germline (reference sequence). Trimming took 5 bases from V and 6 from J, leaving 13 bases between them. The CDR3 DNA reads TGTGCCTGGGGAAATCCAGGGTCCGGGGAGCTGTTTTTT. Translating it yields CAWGNPGSGELFF.

This clonotype appeared a few times. The genes are TRBV20-1 and TRBJ2-2; perhaps TRBD1 as D (5 bases). The germline CDR1 and CDR2 sequences are DFQATT and SNEGSKA (reference sequence). V was pared by 3 bases and J by 0 bases, with 14 bases between. The CDR3 consists of 16 residues. CDR3 residues: CSASPSQASNTGELFF. CDR3 DNA sequence: TGCAGTGCTAGTCCTTCACAGGCGTCGAACACCGGGGAGCTGTTTTTT.

This clonotype was picked up a small number of times. The genes are TRBV30 and TRBJ2-5; tentative D call: TRBD1 (5 bases). The CDR3 has 12 amino acids. Trimming removed 5 bases at V and 5 bases at J, with 12 bases between. CDR1 is GTSNPN and CDR2 is SVGIG in the germline V gene (reference sequence). This CDR3 reads CAWGAVRETQYF. CDR3 DNA sequence: TGTGCCTGGGGGGCCGTCCGGGAGACCCAGTACTTC.

The rearrangement joins TRBV4-2 to TRBJ2-2, with D perhaps TRBD1 or TRBD2 (5 bases each). The CDR3 has 14 residues. Germline loops: CDR1 LGHNA, CDR2 YNFKEQ. V was shortened by 6 bases and J by 6 bases, with 14 bases between the two germline ends. The DNA for the CDR3 is TGTGCCAGCAGAGGGACCGCCCAGGCCGGGGAGCTGTTTTTT. Its translation: CASRGTAQAGELFF.

This clonotype was counted at least ten times. V gene TRBV12-3 or TRBV12-4 combines with J gene TRBJ1-5; D might be TRBD1 (6 bases). This CDR3 comprises 15 residues. Trimming cost V 6 bases and J 4 bases, with 16 bases left between them. This CDR3 is CASSLGGQGNQPQHF. CDR3 sequence (DNA): TGTGCCAGCAGCCTCGGGGGGCAGGGTAATCAGCCCCAGCATTTT.

Many counts were recorded for this clonotype. One junction end disagrees with the germline gene, perhaps due to a read error. CDR3: CAGSFRLVGEAFF. DNA of the CDR3: TGTGCCGGCAGTTTCAGACTGGTGGGAGAAGCTTTCTTT. The chain couples TRBV28 to TRBJ1-1, with no clear D. The CDR3 spans 13 residues. The germline V gene encodes CDR1 MDHEN and CDR2 SYDVKM.

In this sample, this clonotype turned up many times. Here the CDR3 reads CASSERGNGYTF. CDR3 bases: TGTGCCAGCAGTGAAAGGGGAAATGGCTACACCTTC. The chain recombines TRBV2 with TRBJ1-2; D may be TRBD1 (5 bases). CDR3 length equals 12 residues. Germline lookup yields CDR1 SNHLY and CDR2 FYNNEI. Trimming shortened V by 2 bases and J by 6 bases, and 7 bases separated the two germline ends. The complete variable domain, with remaining parts taken from reference TRBV2 and TRBJ1-2, reads EPEVTQTPSHQVTQMGQEVILRCVPISNHLYFYWYRQILGQKVEFLVSFYNNEISEKSEIFDDQFSVERPDGSNFTLKIRSTKLEDSAMYFCASSERGNGYTFGSGTRLTVV.

This chain links TRBV30 with TRBJ1-2; tentative D call: TRBD1 (5 bases). Germline assignment: CDR1 GTSNPN and CDR2 SVGIG (reference sequence). Trimming took 5 bases from V and 4 from J, leaving 14 bases between them. The CDR3 loop spans 13 amino acids. The CDR3 loop reads CAWAQGFGYGYTF. CDR3 sequence (DNA): TGTGCCTGGGCTCAGGGTTTCGGCTATGGCTACACCTTC.

This clonotype has a count of ten or more. The rearrangement joins TRBV6-1 to TRBJ1-1; 8 nucleotides line up with TRBD1. CDR1 MNHNS and CDR2 SASEGT come from the germline V gene. After removal of 2 bases from V and 4 bases from J, the junction contained 9 bases not matched to a gene. This CDR3 has 16 amino acids. CDR3: CASSERFAGTGTEAFF. As DNA, the CDR3 is TGTGCCAGCAGTGAAAGGTTCGCAGGGACAGGCACTGAAGCTTTCTTT.

The rearrangement uses TRBV4-1 and TRBJ2-2; a weak D match, TRBD1 (5 bases). V was shortened by 4 bases and J by 1 base, with 10 bases between the two germline ends. This CDR3 is built from 15 residues. Germline CDR1 and CDR2: MGHRA and YSYEKL. DNA for the CDR3: TGCGCCAGCAGCCCAGTGCAGGGGAACACCGGGGAGCTGTTTTTT. Translated, it gives CASSPVQGNTGELFF.

Concerning this clonotype itself: Relative to the germline gene, one junction end is altered; a read error may explain this. Here the CDR3 DNA reads TGTGCCACCAGTGATCAAACGACTAGGAACACCGTGGAGCTGTTTTTT. Translation gives CATSDQTTRNTVELFF. The chain uses TRBV24-1 and TRBJ2-2, with D possibly being TRBD2 (6 bases). The CDR3 covers 16 residues. Germline CDR1 KGHDR, CDR2 SFDVKD.

The DNA of the CDR3 is TGCAGTGCTTTGACAGGGAGGGAAGAGACCCAGTACTTC. It encodes CSALTGREETQYF. The rearrangement joins TRBV20-1 to TRBJ2-5; D may correspond to TRBD1 or TRBD2 (7 bases each). Trimming shortened V by 5 bases and J by 3 bases, and 13 bases separated the two germline ends. Germline CDR1 DFQATT, CDR2 SNEGSKA (reference sequence). The CDR3 consists of 13 residues.

This chain joins TRBV20-1 and TRBJ1-1; TRBD1 might be the D (5 bases). The CDR3 is made up of 10 amino acids. Between the trimmed V and J ends, which lost 8 bases and 6 bases, there was a span of 10 bases. The V gene's germline CDR1 is DFQATT and CDR2 SNEGSKA (reference sequence). CDR3 protein: CSLGGAEAFF. CDR3 in DNA: TGCAGTCTGGGGGGGGCTGAAGCTTTCTTT.

V usage is TRBV19 and J usage is TRBJ1-2; 9 bases match TRBD1. The CDR3 is 13 amino acids. Germline V CDR1 and CDR2: LNHDA, SQIVND (reference sequence). Trimming took 5 bases from V and 6 from J; bases not matched to a gene: 4. The CDR3 DNA sequence: TGTGCCAGTAGTCGACGGGACAGGGATGGCTACACCTTC. It specifies CASSRRDRDGYTF.

Many counts were recorded for this clonotype. The CDR3 sequence is CASSLPGGHRGYTF. The CDR3 coding sequence is TGTGCCAGCAGTTTGCCAGGGGGGCATCGCGGCTACACCTTC. The chain joins TRBV28 to TRBJ1-2; 7 nucleotides align to TRBD1. V lost 3 bases and J lost 8; bases outside the gene matches: 9. CDR1 is MDHEN and CDR2 is SYDVKM in the germline V gene. The CDR3 spans 14 residues.

This chain links TRBV6-1 with TRBJ2-5, with D hard to call. In germline, CDR1 is MNHNS, CDR2 SASEGT. The CDR3 totals 13 residues. V lost 1 base and J 4 bases, leaving 7 bases between the germline ends. The CDR3 here is CASSEVVLETQYF. CDR3 sequence (DNA): TGTGCCAGCAGTGAAGTTGTATTAGAGACCCAGTACTTC.

This clonotype occurred a few times. V gene TRBV7-9 combines with J gene TRBJ2-7; 10 bases are a match to TRBD1. Losses at the gene ends were 5 bases for V and 2 bases for J; bases not matched to a gene: 6. Germline CDR1 is SEHNR and CDR2 is FQNEAQ (reference sequence). This CDR3 spans 15 amino acids. CDR3 residues: CASSHGQGVAYEQYF. DNA of the CDR3: TGTGCCAGCAGCCATGGACAGGGGGTTGCCTACGAGCAGTACTTC.

In this sample, this clonotype turned up many times. The J gene is TRBJ1-1, the V gene TRBV12-3 or TRBV12-4, with a weak D call TRBD1 (5 bases). Trimming took off 5 bases at V and 5 bases at J, with 15 bases between the two ends. This CDR3 has 14 residues. DNA of the CDR3: TGTGCCAGCAGTCTCTCGGACTGGGGGACTGAAGCTTTCTTT. Protein: CASSLSDWGTEAFF.

This clonotype came up a few times. The chain combines TRBV7-9 with TRBJ1-6, with D hard to call. The germline gives CDR1 SEHNR, CDR2 FQNEAQ (reference sequence). The V end was cut by 6 bases, the J end by 5 bases, with 14 bases between. CDR3 size: 15 residues. The CDR3, as DNA: TGTGCCAGCAGTCTTACTTCACAGAATAATTCACCCCTCCACTTT. Protein: CASSLTSQNNSPLHF.